This TCR beta chain was observed in a study of blood T cells in healthy people across ages. This clonotype was seen repeatedly, ten times or more. Then a second PCR, running roughly 6 to 12 cycles, was carried out with a sample-barcoded 5' primer and a J-beta primer mix. TCRdb reprocessed the 5' RACE reads via MiXCR and lists one record per CDR3 protein. The sample includes fewer than 800,000 distinct CDR3 sequences, approximately 50% of them seen just once. Germline V CDR1 and CDR2: SGHTA, FQGNSA. This CDR3 contains 11 residues. Between the trimmed V and J ends, which lost 5 bases and 5 bases, there was a span of 6 bases.

The TCR sequence derives from a woman aged 55-69 years in good health. Source material: blood. The V call is TRBV7-2, the J call TRBJ2-5, with D uncertain. CDR3 coding DNA: TGTGCCAGCAGCCCGAGGGAGACCCAGTACTTC. This codes for CASSPRETQYF.